This T cell receptor beta chain was recorded in a study of tumor-infiltrating lymphocytes in primary liver carcinoma. TCR beta cDNA came from roughly 450 ng total RNA, primed with a constant-region primer. Investigators got TCR beta libraries out of three nested multiplex PCR rounds, done with slightly modified ARM-PCR. With TRBV1-TRBV30 forward primers and a C-beta reverse primer, the first two PCR rounds were run for 10 cycles each. TCRdb used MiXCR to reprocess the multiplex PCR reads, holding one entry per CDR3 protein. This table has fewer than 40,000 distinct CDR3 sequences, approximately 71% appearing once. The study, taken as a whole, reports: Tumor specimens were characterized by a significantly higher top-250-clone fraction than blood (p = 0.039).

Points on this clonotype: The antigen is undetermined.

Germline CDR1 SGHAT, CDR2 FQNNGV. The V and J ends lost 2 bases and 16 bases respectively, with 18 bases between them. The CDR3 is 13 amino acids. For each extraction, RNA and DNA were obtained together from around 20-30 mg of unsorted bulk tissue. The chain joins TRBV11-2 to TRBJ2-1; D is undetermined. What was sequenced was liver tumor tissue from sampling region 3. Regarding subset: tumor region T3, left-lateral pole. The clonotype originates from a woman aged 25 to 39 with primary liver carcinoma and hepatitis B virus infection. CDR3 in amino acids: CASSLSFTNGQFF. The CDR3 coding sequence is TGTGCCAGCAGCTTATCGTTTACGAATGGGCAATTCTTC.